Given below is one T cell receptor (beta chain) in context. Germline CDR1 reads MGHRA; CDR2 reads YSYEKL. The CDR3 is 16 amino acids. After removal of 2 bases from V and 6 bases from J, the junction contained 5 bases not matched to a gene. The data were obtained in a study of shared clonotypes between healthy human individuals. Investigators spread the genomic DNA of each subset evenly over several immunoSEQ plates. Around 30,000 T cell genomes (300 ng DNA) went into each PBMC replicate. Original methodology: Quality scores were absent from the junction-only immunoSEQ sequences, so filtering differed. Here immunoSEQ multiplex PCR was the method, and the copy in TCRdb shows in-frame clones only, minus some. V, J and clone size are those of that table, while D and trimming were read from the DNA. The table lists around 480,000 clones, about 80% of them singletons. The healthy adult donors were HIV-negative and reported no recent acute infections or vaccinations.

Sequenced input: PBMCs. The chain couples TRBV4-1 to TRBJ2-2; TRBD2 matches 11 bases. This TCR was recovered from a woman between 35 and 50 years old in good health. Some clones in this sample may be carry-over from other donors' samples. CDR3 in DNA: TGCGCCAGCAGCCAAAATAGACTAGCGGGACCCGGGGAGCTGTTTTTT. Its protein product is CASSQNRLAGPGELFF.